This is a list of T cell receptor beta chains from one sample in a study of chemoradiotherapy in HPV16-positive cancers. Data came from immunoSEQ multiplex PCR; TCRdb stores just in-frame clones and leaves some out. Here the sample spans some 9,600 clones, roughly 82% being singletons. The specimen was blood, collected from a patient who underwent chemoradiotherapy. All receptors derive from a human donor with HPV-associated anogenital cancer. Both conserved end residues are part of each CDR3. The D gene is left open where the match is weak. Clone size is not always given. Where it is, it says once, few, many or a class for expanded clones.

>TRBJ1-1|.|.|TRBV11-1
TGTGCCAGCAGCATCTCCGTGGGCACTGAAGCTTTCTTT
CASSISVGTEAFF
>TRBJ1-1|.|TRBD1|TRBV6-1
TGTGCCAGCAGTGCCGACAGGGGGCTCCCCGGAAGGGAAGCTTTCTTT
CASSADRGLPGREAFF
>TRBJ2-7|.|.|TRBV9
TGTGCCAGCAGCGTAGACGGGACACCCAACGAGCAGTACTTC
CASSVDGTPNEQYF
>TRBJ2-7|.|.|TRBV7-2
TGTGCCAGCAGCTTAGCGGCAATTGGCGGCTACGAGCAGTACTTC
CASSLAAIGGYEQYF
>TRBJ2-5|once|TRBD1|TRBV5-1
TGCGCCAGCAGCTCGGGACAGCTCCAAGAGACCCAGTACTTC
CASSSGQLQETQYF
>TRBJ1-2|once|.|TRBV6-1
TGTGCCAGCAGTGAAGCCGGCAGCCTCTATGGCTACACCTTC
CASSEAGSLYGYTF
>TRBJ2-5|once|.|TRBV5-1
TGCGCCAGCAGCTTGGGTACTGAGCAAGAGACCCAGTACTTC
CASSLGTEQETQYF
>TRBJ2-3|.|.|TRBV6-6
TGTGCCAGCAAATCGGGGGGCACAGATACGCAGTATTTT
CASKSGGTDTQYF
>TRBJ2-7|.|TRBD1|TRBV7-8
TGTGCCAGCAGCATACAGGGGATTGCGTACGAGCAGTACTTC
CASSIQGIAYEQYF
>TRBJ2-7|.|.|TRBV7-9
TGTGCCAGCAGCTCCGGGCCCGCAGGCTTCTACGAGCAGTACTTC
CASSSGPAGFYEQYF
>TRBJ1-3|.|.|TRBV7-9
TGTGCCAGCAGCTTTTTCTTGGGGGCAGTCTCTGGAAACACCATATATTTT
CASSFFLGAVSGNTIYF
>TRBJ2-7|few|.|TRBV5-1
TGCGCCAGCCGGGACGCCTACGAGCAGTACTTC
CASRDAYEQYF
>TRBJ1-2|.|.|TRBV7-2
TGTGCCAGCAGCTTACTCTTGGATGGCTACACCTTC
CASSLLLDGYTF
>TRBJ2-5|.|TRBD2|TRBV27
TGTGCCAGCAGCCACGGGACTAGCGGGGGGGCCGGGGAGACCCAGTACTTC
CASSHGTSGGAGETQYF
>TRBJ1-2|few|TRBD1|TRBV27
TGTGCCAGCAGTTTATCGGTGCTGGGGGACAGGGTCTATGGCTACACCTTC
CASSLSVLGDRVYGYTF
>TRBJ2-4|.|.|TRBV5-4
TGTGCCAGCAGCCCGGATGGGGCAGCCAAAAACATTCAGTACTTC
CASSPDGAAKNIQYF